A selection of T cell receptor beta chains follows, all from one sample in a study of cytomegalovirus exposure and HLA in healthy donors. Clones were read by immunoSEQ multiplex PCR, and TCRdb kept only the in-frame ones, dropping some. This sample has a few hundred thousand clones, with about 93% found just once. Sample: PBMCs. Receptors originate from a girl aged 2-10 years in good health and CMV-seronegative. Each CDR3 is given with its conserved first and last residue. The D gene is left open where the match is weak. The size field is filled for only some rows; it gives once, few, many or a size class.

- TRBJ2-3 - TRBV28 TGTGCCAGCAGTCCAATAGTACTGACAGCTCGGTCGCCCACGCAGTATTTT CASSPIVLTARSPTQYF
- TRBJ1-3 TRBD1 TRBV18 TGTGCCAGCTCACCTAGGGACAGCTCTGGAAACACCATATATTTT CASSPRDSSGNTIYF
- TRBJ1-5 - TRBV5-5 TGTGCCAGCAGCCCGACAGGCCTGAATCAGCCCCAGCATTTT CASSPTGLNQPQHF
- TRBJ1-1 - TRBV6-6 TGTGCCAGCAGCCAAGAGACAGAAAACACTGAAGCTTTCTTT CASSQETENTEAFF
- TRBJ1-6 TRBD1 TRBV5-8 TGTGCCAGCAGCCCGGGACAGAGTAATTCACCCCTCCACTTT CASSPGQSNSPLHF
- TRBJ2-1 TRBD1 TRBV5-1 TGCGCCAGCAGGGGGGGGACAGGGAATAATGAGCAGTTCTTC CASRGGTGNNEQFF
- TRBJ2-6 TRBD2 TRBV2 TGTGCCAGCATGGCCTTAGCGGGAGGGCCTTCAGGGGCCAACGTCCTGACTTTC CASMALAGGPSGANVLTF
- TRBJ2-7 TRBD2 TRBV6-6 TGTGCCAGCAGTCATATTGGACTAGCGGGCGAGCAGTACTTC CASSHIGLAGEQYF
- TRBJ1-5 - TRBV10-2 TGCGCCAGCAGTGAGAGCAGGGGTAGTCAGCCCCAGCATTTT CASSESRGSQPQHF
- TRBJ2-4 TRBD1 TRBV28 TGTGCCAGCAGTTTACGCCAGGGGGTGAACATTCAGTACTTC CASSLRQGVNIQYF
- TRBJ1-1 TRBD1 TRBV5-1 TGCGCCAGCAGCTCACGGCAGGGGGCGCGGGGCACTGAAGCTTTCTTT CASSSRQGARGTEAFF
few TRBJ2-7 - TRBV6-1 TGTGCCAGCAGTGCCACTCAGGGCTACGAGCAGTACTTC CASSATQGYEQYF
- TRBJ1-2 - TRBV5-1 TGCGCCAGCAGCTTGGGGGAGCCGTCTGGTGGCTACACCTTC CASSLGEPSGGYTF
- TRBJ2-1 TRBD2 TRBV6-4 TGTGCCAGCAGTGCTAGCGGTCCCTACAATGAGCAGTTCTTC CASSASGPYNEQFF
- TRBJ1-3 - TRBV9 TGTGCCAGCAGCGTAGACAGTCCTGGAAACACCATATATTTT CASSVDSPGNTIYF
- TRBJ2-1 - TRBV29-1 TGCAGCGTCGGTGGCCAGGGCACCTACAATGAGCAGTTCTTC CSVGGQGTYNEQFF
- TRBJ2-7 TRBD2 TRBV5-4 TGTGCCAGCAGCTTGGCTAGCGGCTACGAGCAGTACTTC CASSLASGYEQYF
- TRBJ2-3 TRBD1 TRBV6-1 TGTGCCAGCAGTGAGGGGACAGGGTGGGATACGCAGTATTTT CASSEGTGWDTQYF
- TRBJ1-2 - TRBV25-1 TGTGCCAGCAGTGAATCGGGCAAGGGGTGGGATGGCTACACCTTC CASSESGKGWDGYTF
- TRBJ1-5 TRBD1 TRBV13 TGTGCCAGCAGCTTGGGGACAGTGAATCAGCCCCAGCATTTT CASSLGTVNQPQHF
- TRBJ2-1 - TRBV25-1 TGTGCCAGCAGTGAGCCGGAGGGACTCAATGAGCAGTTCTTC CASSEPEGLNEQFF
- TRBJ1-1 - TRBV7-6 TGTGCCAGCAGCTTAGCGGTCCCAGGGGTGAACACTGAAGCTTTCTTT CASSLAVPGVNTEAFF
- TRBJ1-5 TRBD1 TRBV2 TGTGCCAGCAGGGGGGACAGATTAAGCAATCAGCCCCAGCATTTT CASRGDRLSNQPQHF
- TRBJ1-2 - TRBV19 TGTGCCAGTCGCCCCCCCGGGTCCGGTAGATATGGCTACACCTTC CASRPPGSGRYGYTF
once TRBJ2-5 TRBD2 TRBV6-5 TGTGCCAGCACGGACGGGGGGGCCATCGAGACCCAGTACTTC CASTDGGAIETQYF
- TRBJ2-2 TRBD2 TRBV6-5 TGTGCCAGCAGTTCAGGGACTAGGATAAACACCGGGGAGCTGTTTTTT CASSSGTRINTGELFF
once TRBJ1-1 - TRBV19 TGTGCCAGTAGTATAGCTGGAGCGAACACTGAAGCTTTCTTT CASSIAGANTEAFF
once TRBJ1-2 TRBD1 TRBV6-1 TGTGCCAGCACCACGGACAGGGGACTCTATGGCTACACCTTC CASTTDRGLYGYTF
once TRBJ1-2 - TRBV5-1 TGCGCCAGCAGCTTGGATAGTAACTATGGCTACACCTTC CASSLDSNYGYTF
- TRBJ2-1 - TRBV20-1 TGCAGTGCTTTAATCGATGAGCAGTTCTTC CSALIDEQFF
- TRBJ2-7 - TRBV5-1 TGCGCCAGCAGCTTGGGCGGAACCAATCCGGGAACAGACGAGCAGTACTTC CASSLGGTNPGTDEQYF
- TRBJ1-6 TRBD1 TRBV18 TGTGCCAGCTCACCACCAAACAGGGGCAGGTCACCCCTCCACTTT CASSPPNRGRSPLHF
- TRBJ2-1 TRBD2 TRBV27 TGTGCCAGCAGTTTGCCTAAGACTAGCGGGAGTGTGCCAAATGAGCAGTTCTTC CASSLPKTSGSVPNEQFF
- TRBJ2-3 - TRBV29-1 TGCAGCGTTCCGGGACACTCGTCGGGCACAGATACGCAGTATTTT CSVPGHSSGTDTQYF
- TRBJ2-1 TRBD2 TRBV27 TGTGCCAGCAGACTTGGACTAGCGGGGGGAGGCGCGCAGTTCTTC CASRLGLAGGGAQFF
- TRBJ1-2 TRBD1 TRBV7-6 TGTGCCAGCAGCTTAGATGGACAGGGGGACTATGGCTACACCTTC CASSLDGQGDYGYTF
- TRBJ2-6 TRBD2 TRBV13 TGTGCCAGCAGCTTAGGCCATCGGCTAGCGGGAGGCTACTCTGGGGCCAACGTCCTGACTTTC CASSLGHRLAGGYSGANVLTF
- TRBJ2-2 - TRBV11-1 TGTGCCAGCAGCCATAAGCGGGTACAGAACACCGGGGAGCTGTTTTTT CASSHKRVQNTGELFF
- TRBJ1-4 - TRBV4-1 TGCGCCAGCAGCCAAGTTGGCCTCTTCAATGAAAAACTGTTTTTT CASSQVGLFNEKLFF
- TRBJ2-7 - TRBV6-1 TGTGCCAGCAGTGCCCAAGCCACCGATTCCTACGAGCAGTACTTC CASSAQATDSYEQYF
- TRBJ2-1 TRBD2 TRBV7-8 TGTGCCAGCAGCTTAGAAGAGCGGGGTATCGGCAATGAGCAGTTCTTC CASSLEERGIGNEQFF
- TRBJ1-4 TRBD1 TRBV19 TGTGCCAGTAGAAAGGACAGGGAAAGTTCGTCTAATGAAAAACTGTTTTTT CASRKDRESSSNEKLFF
- TRBJ2-1 - TRBV19 TGTGCCAGTAAAGGACAGACTCCTGACAATGAGCAGTTCTTC CASKGQTPDNEQFF